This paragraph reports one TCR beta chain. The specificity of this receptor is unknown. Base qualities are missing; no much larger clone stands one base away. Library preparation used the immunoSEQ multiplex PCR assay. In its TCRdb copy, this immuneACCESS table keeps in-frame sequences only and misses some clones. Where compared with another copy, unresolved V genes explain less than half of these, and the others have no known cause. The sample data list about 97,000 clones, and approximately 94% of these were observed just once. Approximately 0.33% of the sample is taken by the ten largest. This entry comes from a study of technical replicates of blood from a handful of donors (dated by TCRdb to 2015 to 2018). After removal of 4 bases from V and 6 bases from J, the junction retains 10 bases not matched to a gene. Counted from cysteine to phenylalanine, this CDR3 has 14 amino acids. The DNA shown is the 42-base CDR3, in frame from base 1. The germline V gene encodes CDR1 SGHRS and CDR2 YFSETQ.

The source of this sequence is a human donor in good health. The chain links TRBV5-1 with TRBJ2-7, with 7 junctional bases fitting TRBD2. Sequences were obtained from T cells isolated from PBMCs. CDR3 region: CASSGPGRGGEQYF. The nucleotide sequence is TGCGCCAGCAGCGGACCGGGACGCGGGGGCGAGCAGTACTTC.